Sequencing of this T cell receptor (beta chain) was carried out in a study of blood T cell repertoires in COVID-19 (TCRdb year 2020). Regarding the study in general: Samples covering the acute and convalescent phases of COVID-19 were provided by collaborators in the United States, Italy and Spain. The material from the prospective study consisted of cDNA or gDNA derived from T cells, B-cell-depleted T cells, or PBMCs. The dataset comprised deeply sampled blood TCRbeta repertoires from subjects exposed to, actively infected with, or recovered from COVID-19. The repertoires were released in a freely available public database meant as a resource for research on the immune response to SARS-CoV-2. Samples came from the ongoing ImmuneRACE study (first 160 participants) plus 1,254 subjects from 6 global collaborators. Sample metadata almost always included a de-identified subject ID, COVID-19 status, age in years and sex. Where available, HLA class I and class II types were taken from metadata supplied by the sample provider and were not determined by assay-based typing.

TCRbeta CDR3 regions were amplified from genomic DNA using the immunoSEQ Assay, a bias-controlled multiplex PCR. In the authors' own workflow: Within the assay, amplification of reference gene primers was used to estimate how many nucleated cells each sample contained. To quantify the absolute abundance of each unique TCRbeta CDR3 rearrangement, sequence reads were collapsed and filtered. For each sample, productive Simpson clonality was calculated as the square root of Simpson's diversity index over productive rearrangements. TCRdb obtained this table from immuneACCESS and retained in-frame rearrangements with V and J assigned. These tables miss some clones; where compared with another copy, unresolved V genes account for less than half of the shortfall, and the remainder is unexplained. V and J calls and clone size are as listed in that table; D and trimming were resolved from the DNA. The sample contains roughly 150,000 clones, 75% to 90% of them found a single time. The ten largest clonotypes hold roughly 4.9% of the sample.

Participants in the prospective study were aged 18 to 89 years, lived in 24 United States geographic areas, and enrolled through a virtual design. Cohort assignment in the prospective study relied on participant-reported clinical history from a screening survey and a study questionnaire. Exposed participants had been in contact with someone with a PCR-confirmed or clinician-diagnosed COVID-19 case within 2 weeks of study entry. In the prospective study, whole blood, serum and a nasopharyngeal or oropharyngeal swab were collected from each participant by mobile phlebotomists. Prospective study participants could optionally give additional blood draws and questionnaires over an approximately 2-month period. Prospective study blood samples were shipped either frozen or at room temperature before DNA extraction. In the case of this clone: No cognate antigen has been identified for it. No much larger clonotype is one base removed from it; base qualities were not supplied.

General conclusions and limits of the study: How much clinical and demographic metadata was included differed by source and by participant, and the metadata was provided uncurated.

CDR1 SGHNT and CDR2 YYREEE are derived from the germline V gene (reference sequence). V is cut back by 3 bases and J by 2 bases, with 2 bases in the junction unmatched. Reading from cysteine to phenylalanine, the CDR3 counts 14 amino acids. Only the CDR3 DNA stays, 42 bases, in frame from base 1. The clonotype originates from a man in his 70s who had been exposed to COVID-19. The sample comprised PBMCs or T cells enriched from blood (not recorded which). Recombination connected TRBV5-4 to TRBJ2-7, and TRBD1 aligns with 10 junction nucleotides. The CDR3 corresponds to CASSSDRGPYEQYF. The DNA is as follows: TGTGCCAGCAGCTCCGACAGGGGGCCCTACGAGCAGTACTTC.